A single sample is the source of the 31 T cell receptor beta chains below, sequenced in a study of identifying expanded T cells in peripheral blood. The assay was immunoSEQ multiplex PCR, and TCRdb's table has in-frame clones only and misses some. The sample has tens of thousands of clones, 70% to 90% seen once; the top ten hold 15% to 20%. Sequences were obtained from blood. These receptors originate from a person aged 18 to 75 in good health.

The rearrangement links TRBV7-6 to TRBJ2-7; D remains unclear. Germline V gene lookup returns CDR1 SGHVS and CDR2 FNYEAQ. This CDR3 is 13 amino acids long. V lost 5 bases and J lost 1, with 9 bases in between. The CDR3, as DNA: TGTGCCAGCAGCCCTGATGAGTCCTACGAGCAGTACTTC. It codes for CASSPDESYEQYF.

DNA of the CDR3: TGTGCCAGCAGCGCGGCCGGGACTAGTGGAATAGCCAAAAACATTCAGTACTTC. Translated, it gives CASSAAGTSGIAKNIQYF. This chain uses TRBV13 with TRBJ2-4, with 8 bases fitting TRBD2. The length of the CDR3 is 18 residues. With V trimmed by 5 bases and J by 0 bases, 12 bases remained unmatched. CDR1 and CDR2 (germline): PRHDT, FYEKMQ (reference sequence).

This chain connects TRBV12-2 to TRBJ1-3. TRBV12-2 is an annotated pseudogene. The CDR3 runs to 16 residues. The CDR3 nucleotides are TGTGCAAGTCGCCGACCCCTATCGAGCTCTGGAAACACCATATATTTT. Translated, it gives CASRRPLSSSGNTIYF.

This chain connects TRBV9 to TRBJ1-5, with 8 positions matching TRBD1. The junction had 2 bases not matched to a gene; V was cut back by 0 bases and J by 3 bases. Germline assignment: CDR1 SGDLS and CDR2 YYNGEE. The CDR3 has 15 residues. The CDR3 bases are TGTGCCAGCAGCGTAGGACAGGGGATCAATCAGCCCCAGCATTTT. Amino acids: CASSVGQGINQPQHF.

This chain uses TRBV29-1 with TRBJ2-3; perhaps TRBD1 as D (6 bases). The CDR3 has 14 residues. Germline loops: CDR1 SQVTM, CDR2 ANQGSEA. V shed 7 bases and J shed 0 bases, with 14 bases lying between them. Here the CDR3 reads CSGGAGDSTDTQYF. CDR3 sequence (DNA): TGCAGCGGCGGCGCAGGGGATAGCACAGATACGCAGTATTTT.

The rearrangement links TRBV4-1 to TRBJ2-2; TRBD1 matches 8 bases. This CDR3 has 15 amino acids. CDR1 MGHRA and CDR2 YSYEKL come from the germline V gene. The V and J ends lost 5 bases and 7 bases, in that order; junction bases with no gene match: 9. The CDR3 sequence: CASSVTGGKDGELFF. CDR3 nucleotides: TGCGCCAGCAGCGTTACAGGGGGGAAGGACGGGGAGCTGTTTTTT.

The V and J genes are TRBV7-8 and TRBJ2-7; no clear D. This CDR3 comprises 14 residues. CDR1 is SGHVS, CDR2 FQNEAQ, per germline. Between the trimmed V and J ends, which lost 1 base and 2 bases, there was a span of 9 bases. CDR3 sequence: CASSLGGSAYEQYF. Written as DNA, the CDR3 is TGTGCCAGCAGCTTAGGTGGCAGCGCCTACGAGCAGTACTTC.

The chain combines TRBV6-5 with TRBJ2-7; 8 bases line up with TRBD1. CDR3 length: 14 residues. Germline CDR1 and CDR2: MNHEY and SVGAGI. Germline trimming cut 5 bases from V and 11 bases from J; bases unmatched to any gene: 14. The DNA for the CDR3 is TGTGCCAGCAGTACGGACAGGGCTGTTTTTCGAGAGTACTTC. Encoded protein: CASSTDRAVFREYF.

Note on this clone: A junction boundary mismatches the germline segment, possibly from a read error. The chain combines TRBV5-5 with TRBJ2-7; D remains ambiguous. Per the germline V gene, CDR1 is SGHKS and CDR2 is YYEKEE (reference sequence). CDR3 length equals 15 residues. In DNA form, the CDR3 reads TGCGCCAGCAGCCAAGATTTAGGTAGCTCCTACGAGCAGTACTTC. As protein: CASSQDLGSSYEQYF. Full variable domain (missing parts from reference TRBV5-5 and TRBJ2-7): DAGVTQSPTHLIKTRGQQVTLRCSPISGHKSVSWYQQVLGQGPQFIFQYYEKEERGRGNFPDRFSARQFPNYSSELNVNALLLGDSALYLCASSQDLGSSYEQYFGPGTRLTVT.

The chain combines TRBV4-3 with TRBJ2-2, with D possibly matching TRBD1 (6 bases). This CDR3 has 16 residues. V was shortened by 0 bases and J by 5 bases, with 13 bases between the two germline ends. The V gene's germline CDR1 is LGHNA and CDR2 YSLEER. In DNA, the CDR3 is TGCGCCAGCAGCCAAGAAGGGGAACAGGGAACCGGGGAGCTGTTTTTT. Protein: CASSQEGEQGTGELFF.

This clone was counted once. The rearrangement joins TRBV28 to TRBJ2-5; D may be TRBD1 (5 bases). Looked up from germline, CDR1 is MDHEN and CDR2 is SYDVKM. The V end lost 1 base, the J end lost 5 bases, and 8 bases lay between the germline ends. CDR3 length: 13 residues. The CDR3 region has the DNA TGTGCCAGCAGTTTATTGGGGCACGAGACCCAGTACTTC. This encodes CASSLLGHETQYF.

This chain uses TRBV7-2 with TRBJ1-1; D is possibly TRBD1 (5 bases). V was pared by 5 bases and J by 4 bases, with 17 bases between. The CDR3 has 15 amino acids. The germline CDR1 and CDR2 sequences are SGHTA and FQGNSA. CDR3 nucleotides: TGTGCCAGCAGCAAAGACAGCCCGGGCCTCACTGAAGCTTTCTTT. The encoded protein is CASSKDSPGLTEAFF. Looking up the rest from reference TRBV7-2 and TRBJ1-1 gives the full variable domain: GAGVSQSPSNKVTEKGKDVELRCDPISGHTALYWYRQSLGQGLEFLIYFQGNSAPDKSGLPSDRFSAERTGGSVSTLTIQRTQQEDSAVYLCASSKDSPGLTEAFFGQGTRLTVV.

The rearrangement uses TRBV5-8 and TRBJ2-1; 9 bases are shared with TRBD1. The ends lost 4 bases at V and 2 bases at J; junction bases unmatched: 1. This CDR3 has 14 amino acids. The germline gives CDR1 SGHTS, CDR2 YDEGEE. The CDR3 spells CASSRDRAYNEQFF. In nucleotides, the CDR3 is TGTGCCAGCAGCCGGGACAGGGCCTACAATGAGCAGTTCTTC.

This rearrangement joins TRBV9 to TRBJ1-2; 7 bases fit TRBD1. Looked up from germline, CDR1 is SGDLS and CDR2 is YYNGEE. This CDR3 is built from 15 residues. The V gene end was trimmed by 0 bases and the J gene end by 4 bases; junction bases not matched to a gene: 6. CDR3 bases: TGTGCCAGCAGCGTAGGTGACAGGGCAATCTATGGCTACACCTTC. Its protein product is CASSVGDRAIYGYTF.

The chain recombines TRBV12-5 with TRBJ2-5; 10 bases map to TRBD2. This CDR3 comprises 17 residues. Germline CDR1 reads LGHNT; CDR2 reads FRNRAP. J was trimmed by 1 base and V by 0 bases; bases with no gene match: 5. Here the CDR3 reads CASGLVVAGGRQETQYF. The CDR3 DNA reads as TGTGCTAGTGGTTTGGTTGTAGCGGGGGGACGCCAAGAGACCCAGTACTTC. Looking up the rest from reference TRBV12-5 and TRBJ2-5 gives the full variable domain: DARVTQTPRHKVTEMGQEVTMRCQPILGHNTVFWYRQTMMQGLELLAYFRNRAPLDDSGMPKDRFSAEMPDATLATLKIQPSEPRDSAVYFCASGLVVAGGRQETQYFGPGTRLLVL.

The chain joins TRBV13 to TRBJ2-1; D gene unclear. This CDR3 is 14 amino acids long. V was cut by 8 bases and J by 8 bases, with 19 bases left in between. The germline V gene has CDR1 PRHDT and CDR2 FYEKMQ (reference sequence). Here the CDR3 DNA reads TGTGCCAGCCGTGAGCCAGAGCCTAAGGATGAGCAGTTCTTC. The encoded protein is CASREPEPKDEQFF.

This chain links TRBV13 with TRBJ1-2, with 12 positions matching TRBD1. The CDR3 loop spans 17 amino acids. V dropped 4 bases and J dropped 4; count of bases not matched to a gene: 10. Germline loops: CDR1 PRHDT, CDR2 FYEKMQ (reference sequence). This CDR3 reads CASSSGTGGLFVYGYTF. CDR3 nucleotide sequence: TGTGCCAGCAGCTCCGGGACAGGGGGCCTTTTTGTCTATGGCTACACCTTC.

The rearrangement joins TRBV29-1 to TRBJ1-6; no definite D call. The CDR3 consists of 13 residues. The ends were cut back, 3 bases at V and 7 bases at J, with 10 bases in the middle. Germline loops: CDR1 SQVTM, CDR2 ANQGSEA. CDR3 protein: CSVEQYINSPLHF. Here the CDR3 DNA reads TGCAGCGTTGAGCAGTATATCAATTCACCCCTCCACTTT.

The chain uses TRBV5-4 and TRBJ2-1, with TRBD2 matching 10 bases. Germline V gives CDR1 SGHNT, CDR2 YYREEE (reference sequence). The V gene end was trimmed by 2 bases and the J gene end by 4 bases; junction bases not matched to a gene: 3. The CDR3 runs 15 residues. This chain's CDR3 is CASSFSGGQYNEQFF. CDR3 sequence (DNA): TGTGCCAGCAGCTTTAGCGGGGGGCAGTACAATGAGCAGTTCTTC.

The CDR3 nucleotides read TGTGCCAGCAGCTTAGCGGCCTTGGTAGGGCAAGAGACCCAGTACTTC. Its protein product is CASSLAALVGQETQYF. The chain has TRBV7-2 and TRBJ2-5; D is unresolved. Germline CDR1 SGHTA, CDR2 FQGNSA. V lost 0 bases, J lost 2 bases, and 13 bases lay in between. The CDR3 sequence is 16 residues long.

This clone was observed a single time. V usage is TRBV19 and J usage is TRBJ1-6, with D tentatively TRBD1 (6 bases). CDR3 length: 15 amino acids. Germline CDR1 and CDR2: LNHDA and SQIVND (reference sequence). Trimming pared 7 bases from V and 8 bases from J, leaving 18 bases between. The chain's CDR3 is CASTSGGGGDSPLHF. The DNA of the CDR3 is TGTGCCAGTACCTCGGGAGGAGGGGGAGATTCACCCCTCCACTTT. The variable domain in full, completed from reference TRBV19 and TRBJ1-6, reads DGGITQSPKYLFRKEGQNVTLSCEQNLNHDAMYWYRQDPGQGLRLIYYSQIVNDFQKGDIAEGYSVSREKKESFPLTVTSAQKNPTAFYLCASTSGGGGDSPLHFGNGTRLTVT.

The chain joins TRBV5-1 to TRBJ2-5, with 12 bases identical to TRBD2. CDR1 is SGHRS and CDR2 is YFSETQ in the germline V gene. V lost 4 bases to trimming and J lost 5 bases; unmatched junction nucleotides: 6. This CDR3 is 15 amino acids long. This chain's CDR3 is CASSALAGGLETQYF. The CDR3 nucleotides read TGCGCCAGCAGCGCACTAGCGGGGGGCCTGGAGACCCAGTACTTC.

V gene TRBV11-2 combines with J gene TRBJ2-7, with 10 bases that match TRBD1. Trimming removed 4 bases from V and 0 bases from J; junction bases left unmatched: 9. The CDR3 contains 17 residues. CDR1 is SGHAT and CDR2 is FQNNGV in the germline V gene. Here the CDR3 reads CASSSRPGTGVSYEQYF. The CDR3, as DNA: TGTGCCAGCAGCTCCCGCCCTGGGACAGGGGTCTCCTACGAGCAGTACTTC.

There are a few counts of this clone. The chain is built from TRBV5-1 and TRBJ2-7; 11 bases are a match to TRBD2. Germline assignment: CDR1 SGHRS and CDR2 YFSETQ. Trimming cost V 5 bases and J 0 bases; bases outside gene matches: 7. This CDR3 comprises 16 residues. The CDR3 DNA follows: TGCGCCAGCAGTCTGGGGACTAGCGGCAACTCCTACGAGCAGTACTTC. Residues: CASSLGTSGNSYEQYF.

The CDR3, as DNA: TGTGCCAGCAGCTTCTCGCCCGGGGAGCTGTTTTTT. Amino acid sequence: CASSFSPGELFF. The chain carries TRBV13 and TRBJ2-2; no reliable D call. Trimming pared 3 bases from V and 6 bases from J, leaving 5 bases between. The CDR3 has 12 residues. Germline V gives CDR1 PRHDT, CDR2 FYEKMQ (reference sequence).

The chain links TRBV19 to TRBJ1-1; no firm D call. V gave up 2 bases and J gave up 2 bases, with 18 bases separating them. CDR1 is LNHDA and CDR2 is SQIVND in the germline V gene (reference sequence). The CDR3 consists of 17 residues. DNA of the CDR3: TGTGCCAGTAGTATAAGTTGGCGTTTGGACGGCAACACTGAAGCTTTCTTT. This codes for CASSISWRLDGNTEAFF.

The CDR3 loop reads CASSGPGFTEAFF. CDR3 nucleotides: TGTGCCAGCAGCGGACCTGGGTTCACTGAAGCTTTCTTT. The J gene is TRBJ1-1, the V gene TRBV5-4, with unresolved D. This CDR3 is built from 13 residues. Trimming left V 4 bases short and J 4 bases short, with 11 bases between. Germline CDR1 reads SGHNT; CDR2 reads YYREEE (reference sequence). The full variable domain, with the rest looked up from reference TRBV5-4 and TRBJ1-1, is ETGVTQSPTHLIKTRGQQVTLRCSSQSGHNTVSWYQQALGQGPQFIFQYYREEENGRGNFPPRFSGLQFPNYSSELNVNALELDDSALYLCASSGPGFTEAFFGQGTRLTVV.

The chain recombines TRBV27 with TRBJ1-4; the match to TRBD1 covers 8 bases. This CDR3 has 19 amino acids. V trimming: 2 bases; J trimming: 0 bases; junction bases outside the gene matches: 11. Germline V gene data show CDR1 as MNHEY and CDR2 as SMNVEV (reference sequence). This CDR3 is CASSLGATGVASTNEKLFF. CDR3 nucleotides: TGTGCCAGCAGTTTAGGAGCGACAGGGGTGGCCTCAACTAATGAAAAACTGTTTTTT.

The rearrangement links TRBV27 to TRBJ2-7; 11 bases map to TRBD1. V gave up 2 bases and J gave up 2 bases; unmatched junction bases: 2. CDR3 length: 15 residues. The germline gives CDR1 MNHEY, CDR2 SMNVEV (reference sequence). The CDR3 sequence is CASSLGTGGTYEQYF. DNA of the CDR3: TGTGCCAGCAGTTTAGGGACAGGGGGGACCTACGAGCAGTACTTC.

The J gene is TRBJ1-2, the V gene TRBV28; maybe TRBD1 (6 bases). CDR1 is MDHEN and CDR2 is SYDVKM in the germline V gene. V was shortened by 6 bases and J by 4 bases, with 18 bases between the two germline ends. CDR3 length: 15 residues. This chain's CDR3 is CASRDSWGKGYGYTF. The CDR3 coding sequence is TGTGCCAGCAGGGACAGCTGGGGCAAGGGCTATGGCTACACCTTC.

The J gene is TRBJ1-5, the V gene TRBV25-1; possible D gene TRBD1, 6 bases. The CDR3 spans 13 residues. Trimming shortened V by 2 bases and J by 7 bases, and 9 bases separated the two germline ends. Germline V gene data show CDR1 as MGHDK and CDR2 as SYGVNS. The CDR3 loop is CASSEGQGQPQHF. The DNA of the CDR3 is TGTGCCAGCAGTGAAGGTCAGGGGCAGCCCCAGCATTTT.